The next 25 T cell receptor beta chains were all read from a single sample in a study of cytomegalovirus exposure and HLA in healthy donors. The PCR used 60 Vbeta and 13 Jbeta primers. Using immunoSEQ multiplex PCR, the repertoire was profiled, and TCRdb retains in-frame clones only, with some absent. The sample records some 180,000 clones, approximately 78% being singletons. Sequencing input: PBMCs. These receptor sequences come from a woman aged 30 to 39 in good health and CMV-seropositive.

This chain uses TRBV29-1 with TRBJ2-7; 9 positions match TRBD2. The V and J ends lost 1 base and 7 bases, in that order; junction bases with no gene match: 2. Per germline, CDR1 SQVTM and CDR2 ANQGSEA. The CDR3 consists of 12 residues. The CDR3 protein is CSVEGLAGEQYF. CDR3 in DNA: TGCAGCGTTGAAGGGCTAGCGGGAGAGCAGTACTTC.

The chain has TRBV2 and TRBJ1-1, with 8 bases that match TRBD1. V lost 4 bases to trimming and J lost 5 bases; unmatched junction nucleotides: 6. Germline CDR1 reads SNHLY; CDR2 reads FYNNEI. The CDR3 spans 14 residues. The chain's CDR3 is CASSVRTGRTEAFF. The CDR3 bases are TGTGCCAGCAGTGTGAGGACAGGGAGGACTGAAGCTTTCTTT.

The gene calls are TRBV6-6 and TRBJ2-7, with 9 positions matching TRBD2. J was trimmed by 4 bases and V by 7 bases; bases with no gene match: 8. CDR3 length: 14 amino acids. CDR1 is MNHNY and CDR2 is SVGAGI in the germline V gene (reference sequence). This CDR3 is CASIRSSGVYEQYF. In DNA form, the CDR3 reads TGTGCCAGCATTAGGTCTAGCGGGGTTTACGAGCAGTACTTC.

This chain joins TRBV7-3 and TRBJ1-5; possibly TRBD1 for D (6 bases). The V gene's germline CDR1 is SGHTA and CDR2 FQGTGA. The CDR3 runs 17 residues. V lost 5 bases to trimming and J lost 2 bases, with 19 bases between them. CDR3 sequence reads: CASSPRDNPGGNQPQHF. The CDR3 DNA reads TGTGCCAGCAGCCCCCGGGATAACCCAGGGGGCAATCAGCCCCAGCATTTT.

The J gene is TRBJ2-7, the V gene TRBV11-3; D may be TRBD2 (5 bases). This CDR3 comprises 13 residues. V was clipped by 4 bases and J by 5 bases, with 12 bases between them. Germline CDR1 reads SGHNT; CDR2 reads YENEEA. Here the CDR3 reads CASSSYSGDEQYF. The CDR3 DNA reads as TGTGCCAGCAGCTCCTACTCCGGGGACGAGCAGTACTTC.

The chain carries TRBV5-4 and TRBJ2-3; 8 nucleotides match TRBD2. The CDR3 length is 16 residues. The ends lost 0 bases at V and 5 bases at J; junction bases unmatched: 8. The germline V gene encodes CDR1 SGHNT and CDR2 YYREEE (reference sequence). The CDR3 protein is CASSLGSGRAQDTQYF. DNA for the CDR3: TGTGCCAGCAGCTTGGGGTCCGGGAGGGCCCAAGATACGCAGTATTTT. Full variable domain (remainder filled in from reference TRBV5-4 and TRBJ2-3): ETGVTQSPTHLIKTRGQQVTLRCSSQSGHNTVSWYQQALGQGPQFIFQYYREEENGRGNFPPRFSGLQFPNYSSELNVNALELDDSALYLCASSLGSGRAQDTQYFGPGTRLTVL.

Only a few counts were recorded for this clone. The V call is TRBV7-2, the J call TRBJ2-7; 12 positions match TRBD2. The length of the CDR3 is 15 residues. In germline, CDR1 is SGHTA, CDR2 FQGNSA. The J segment lost 7 bases and the V segment lost 4 bases, leaving 8 bases of the junction unmatched. The CDR3 loop reads CASSSGLAGYEEQYF. Written as DNA, the CDR3 is TGTGCCAGCAGCTCCGGACTAGCGGGATATGAAGAGCAGTACTTC. The full variable domain, completed using reference TRBV7-2 and TRBJ2-7, is GAGVSQSPSNKVTEKGKDVELRCDPISGHTALYWYRQSLGQGLEFLIYFQGNSAPDKSGLPSDRFSAERTGGSVSTLTIQRTQQEDSAVYLCASSSGLAGYEEQYFGPGTRLTVT.

The rearrangement uses TRBV30 and TRBJ2-5; TRBD2 aligns across 8 bases. CDR3 length: 13 residues. Germline V gives CDR1 GTSNPN, CDR2 SVGIG (reference sequence). Trimming removed 8 bases from V and 5 bases from J; junction bases left unmatched: 10. This CDR3 is CAVSRTSYETQYF. CDR3 nucleotides: TGTGCCGTCTCCCGGACTAGCTATGAGACCCAGTACTTC.

The J gene is TRBJ2-3, the V gene TRBV5-4; 9 nucleotides match TRBD2. The CDR3 runs 16 residues. CDR1 is SGHNT, CDR2 YYREEE, per germline (reference sequence). V was clipped by 1 base and J by 8 bases; unmatched bases: 11. CDR3 sequence reads: CASSLTAGGSRVTQYF. The CDR3, as DNA: TGTGCCAGCAGCTTGACGGCGGGGGGGTCCCGGGTTACGCAGTATTTT. Variable domain in full (rest from reference TRBV5-4 and TRBJ2-3): ETGVTQSPTHLIKTRGQQVTLRCSSQSGHNTVSWYQQALGQGPQFIFQYYREEENGRGNFPPRFSGLQFPNYSSELNVNALELDDSALYLCASSLTAGGSRVTQYFGPGTRLTVL.

The V and J genes are TRBV2 and TRBJ2-1, with D hard to call. CDR3 length: 17 residues. Per germline, CDR1 SNHLY and CDR2 FYNNEI. V dropped 2 bases and J dropped 0 bases, with 14 bases sitting between them. This chain's CDR3 is CASSESRAPPSYNEQFF. The CDR3 nucleotides read TGTGCCAGCAGTGAAAGTCGAGCGCCTCCCTCCTACAATGAGCAGTTCTTC.

The chain links TRBV7-3 to TRBJ1-4; D remains unclear. This CDR3 is 15 amino acids long. V was shortened by 0 bases and J by 6 bases, with 11 bases between the two germline ends. CDR1 is SGHTA, CDR2 FQGTGA, per germline. This CDR3 reads CASSLTGVPDEKLFF. The CDR3, as DNA: TGTGCCAGCAGCTTAACCGGAGTGCCGGATGAAAAACTGTTTTTT.

The genes are TRBV9 and TRBJ2-1, with a weak D call TRBD2 (6 bases). V shed 3 bases and J shed 5 bases, with 12 bases lying between them. CDR3 length: 14 residues. Per the germline V gene, CDR1 is SGDLS and CDR2 is YYNGEE. In nucleotides, the CDR3 is TGTGCCAGCAGCGCGATGCGGGGACACAATGAGCAGTTCTTC. It encodes CASSAMRGHNEQFF. Combining the CDR3 with reference TRBV9 and TRBJ2-1 gives the whole variable domain DSGVTQTPKHLITATGQRVTLRCSPRSGDLSVYWYQQSLDQGLQFLIQYYNGEERAKGNILERFSAQQFPDLHSELNLSSLELGDSALYFCASSAMRGHNEQFFGPGTRLTVL.

This clone appeared a single time. The CDR3, as DNA: TGTGCCAGCAGCCGTACAGGGGGCGGCGGGATAAGTTCACCCCTCCACTTT. Protein product: CASSRTGGGGISSPLHF. This chain joins TRBV5-6 and TRBJ1-6, with 9 nucleotides matching TRBD1. CDR1 SGHDT and CDR2 YYEEEE come from the germline V gene. The V gene end was trimmed by 4 bases and the J gene end by 9 bases; junction bases not matched to a gene: 14. The CDR3 runs 17 residues.

The rearrangement uses TRBV6-5 and TRBJ2-2; 9 bases align to TRBD1. The CDR3 loop spans 14 amino acids. V lost 6 bases to trimming and J lost 6 bases; unmatched junction nucleotides: 5. Germline-derived CDR1 and CDR2 are MNHEY and SVGAGI. For the CDR3, the DNA is TGTGCCAGCAGGTTCCGGGACAGGGCCGGGGAGCTGTTTTTT. This gives the protein CASRFRDRAGELFF.

This clone has only a few counts. The CDR3 nucleotides read TGCAGCGCCTCGGGGTTTAAAACCGCCAATGAGCAGTTCTTC. Encoded protein: CSASGFKTANEQFF. This chain connects TRBV29-1 to TRBJ2-1; possible D gene TRBD2, 5 bases. Trimming left V 7 bases short and J 6 bases short, with 19 bases between. Per the germline V gene, CDR1 is SQVTM and CDR2 is ANQGSEA. This CDR3 is built from 14 residues.

Remarks on this clone: Other DNA sequences in this sample translate to the same CDR3. The gene calls are TRBV19 and TRBJ1-2; D is possibly TRBD1 (5 bases). Per germline, CDR1 LNHDA and CDR2 SQIVND (reference sequence). V dropped 7 bases and J dropped 4 bases, with 13 bases sitting between them. The CDR3 loop spans 13 amino acids. The CDR3 is CASTPGQIYGYTF. The CDR3 DNA follows: TGTGCCAGTACCCCAGGGCAAATCTATGGCTACACCTTC.

The J gene is TRBJ1-2, the V gene TRBV19; D not resolved. The germline V gene has CDR1 LNHDA and CDR2 SQIVND (reference sequence). The V and J ends lost 7 bases and 6 bases respectively, with 21 bases between them. The CDR3 is made up of 15 amino acids. The CDR3 bases are TGTGCCAGTATCCCGGTCTCGGGGAACTGGGATGGCTACACCTTC. The encoded protein is CASIPVSGNWDGYTF.

This clone was seen a handful of times. The chain uses TRBV9 and TRBJ2-2; possibly TRBD2 for D (5 bases). The V end lost 2 bases, the J end lost 5 bases, and 13 bases lay between the germline ends. The CDR3 is made up of 15 amino acids. Germline loops: CDR1 SGDLS, CDR2 YYNGEE. CDR3 loop: CASSVTLEGTGELFF. The CDR3 bases are TGTGCCAGCAGCGTTACCCTAGAGGGAACCGGGGAGCTGTTTTTT.

The rearrangement links TRBV13 to TRBJ1-2; D perhaps matches TRBD1 (6 bases). The CDR3 contains 14 residues. Deletions cut 5 bases from V and 3 bases from J, with 13 bases between. CDR1 and CDR2 (germline): PRHDT, FYEKMQ (reference sequence). DNA for the CDR3: TGTGCCAGCAGCATGATCAGGGGAGACTATGGCTACACCTTC. Amino acids: CASSMIRGDYGYTF.

This clone showed up just a few times. The rearrangement links TRBV6-4 to TRBJ1-2, with D hard to call. Between the trimmed V and J ends, which lost 5 bases and 2 bases, there was a span of 6 bases. CDR3 length: 12 residues. Per the germline V gene, CDR1 is MRHNA and CDR2 is SNTAGT. Written as DNA, the CDR3 is TGTGCCAGCAGTCCTCAGAACTATGGCTACACCTTC. It codes for CASSPQNYGYTF.

The rearrangement links TRBV7-2 to TRBJ2-7; D possibly corresponds to TRBD2 (6 bases). Looked up from germline, CDR1 is SGHTA and CDR2 is FQGNSA. This CDR3 is built from 15 residues. Trimming shortened V by 2 bases and J by 1 base, and 12 bases separated the two germline ends. The CDR3 DNA follows: TGTGCCAGCAGCTTACTAAGCGGGCCATCCTACGAGCAGTACTTC. It translates to CASSLLSGPSYEQYF.

The gene calls are TRBV28 and TRBJ2-1, with 12 bases that match TRBD2. Trimming at V came to 3 bases and at J to 1 base, leaving 13 bases not matched to a gene. The CDR3 spans 20 residues. Germline values: CDR1 MDHEN, CDR2 SYDVKM. CDR3 sequence: CASSFLLAGGPRGSYNEQFF. In DNA form, the CDR3 reads TGTGCCAGCAGTTTCCTCCTAGCGGGAGGGCCGAGAGGGTCCTACAATGAGCAGTTCTTC.

The chain's CDR3 is CASSLVSGQETQYF. CDR3 DNA sequence: TGTGCCAGCAGCTTAGTCAGCGGGCAAGAGACCCAGTACTTC. V and J are TRBV7-2 and TRBJ2-5; D is perhaps TRBD2 (6 bases). The V end was cut by 1 base, the J end by 2 bases, with 8 bases between. CDR3 length: 14 amino acids. The germline V gene encodes CDR1 SGHTA and CDR2 FQGNSA.

This rearrangement joins TRBV6-1 to TRBJ2-5; TRBD2 agrees at 7 bases. CDR1 MNHNS and CDR2 SASEGT come from the germline V gene. J lost 5 bases, V lost 0 bases, and 9 bases had no gene match. The CDR3 totals 16 residues. The CDR3 sequence: CASSEARGEGLETQYF. The CDR3 coding sequence is TGTGCCAGCAGTGAAGCGAGAGGGGAGGGCTTGGAGACCCAGTACTTC.

V usage is TRBV9 and J usage is TRBJ1-4, with D hard to call. This CDR3 region has 15 residues. Per germline, CDR1 SGDLS and CDR2 YYNGEE. Between the trimmed V and J ends, which lost 4 bases and 3 bases, there was a span of 13 bases. In nucleotides, the CDR3 is TGTGCCAGCAGCCCCGGGAGGGTTCCTAATGAAAAACTGTTTTTT. It translates to CASSPGRVPNEKLFF.